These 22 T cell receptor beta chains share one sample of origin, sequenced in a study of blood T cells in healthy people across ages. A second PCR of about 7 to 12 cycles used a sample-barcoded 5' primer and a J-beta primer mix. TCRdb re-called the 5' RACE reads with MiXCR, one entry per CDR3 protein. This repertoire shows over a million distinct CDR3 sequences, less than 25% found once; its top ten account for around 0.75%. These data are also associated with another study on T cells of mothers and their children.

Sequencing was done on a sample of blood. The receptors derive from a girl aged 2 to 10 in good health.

The CDR3: CASGTGTSGIDEQFF. The CDR3 region has the DNA TGCGCCAGCGGGACCGGGACTAGCGGGATCGATGAGCAGTTCTTC. The chain couples TRBV4-3 to TRBJ2-1; 13 bases line up with TRBD2. The CDR3 covers 15 residues. Looked up from germline, CDR1 is LGHNA and CDR2 is YSLEER. V lost 8 bases and J lost 8; bases outside the gene matches: 9.

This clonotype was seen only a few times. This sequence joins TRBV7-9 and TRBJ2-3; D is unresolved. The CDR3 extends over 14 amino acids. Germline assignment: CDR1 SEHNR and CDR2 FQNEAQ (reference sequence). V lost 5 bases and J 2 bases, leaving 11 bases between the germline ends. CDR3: CASSGGFTTDTQYF. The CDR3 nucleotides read TGTGCCAGCAGCGGCGGATTCACCACAGATACGCAGTATTTT.

The CDR3 region is CASTSGESRFEDTQYF. CDR3 nucleotide sequence: TGTGCCAGCACCTCGGGGGAGAGCAGGTTTGAAGATACGCAGTATTTT. The gene calls are TRBV12-3 or TRBV12-4 and TRBJ2-3; D is perhaps TRBD2 (6 bases). The CDR3 extends over 16 amino acids. V was trimmed by 7 bases and J by 5 bases, leaving 22 bases between them.

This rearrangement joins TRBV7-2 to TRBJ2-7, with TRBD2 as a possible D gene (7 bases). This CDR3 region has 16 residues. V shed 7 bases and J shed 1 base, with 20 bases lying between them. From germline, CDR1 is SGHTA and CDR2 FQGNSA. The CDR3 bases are TGTGCCAGCAAAAATTTAGGGGGGGTGGGTTCCTACGAGCAGTACTTC. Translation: CASKNLGGVGSYEQYF. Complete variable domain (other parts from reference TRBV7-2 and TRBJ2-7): GAGVSQSPSNKVTEKGKDVELRCDPISGHTALYWYRQSLGQGLEFLIYFQGNSAPDKSGLPSDRFSAERTGGSVSTLTIQRTQQEDSAVYLCASKNLGGVGSYEQYFGPGTRLTVT.

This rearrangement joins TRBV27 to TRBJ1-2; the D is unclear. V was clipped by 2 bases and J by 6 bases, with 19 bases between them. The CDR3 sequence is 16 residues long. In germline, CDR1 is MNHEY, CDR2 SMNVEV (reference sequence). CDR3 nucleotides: TGTGCCAGCAGTTTAGTGCCGGGCCTCCACCGGGATGGCTACACCTTC. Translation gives CASSLVPGLHRDGYTF.

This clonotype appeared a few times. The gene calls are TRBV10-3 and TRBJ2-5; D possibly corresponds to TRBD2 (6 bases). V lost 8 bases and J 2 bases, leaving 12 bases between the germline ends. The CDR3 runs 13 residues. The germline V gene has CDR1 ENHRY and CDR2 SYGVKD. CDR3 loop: CAIGTGAQETQYF. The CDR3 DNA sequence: TGTGCCATCGGTACGGGAGCGCAAGAGACCCAGTACTTC.

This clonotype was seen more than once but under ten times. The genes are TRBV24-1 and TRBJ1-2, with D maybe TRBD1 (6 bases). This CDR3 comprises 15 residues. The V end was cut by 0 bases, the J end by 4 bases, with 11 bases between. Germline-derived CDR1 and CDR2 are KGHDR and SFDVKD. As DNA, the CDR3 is TGTGCCACCAGTGATTTGCCCGGGGGCCTCTATGGCTACACCTTC. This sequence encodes CATSDLPGGLYGYTF.

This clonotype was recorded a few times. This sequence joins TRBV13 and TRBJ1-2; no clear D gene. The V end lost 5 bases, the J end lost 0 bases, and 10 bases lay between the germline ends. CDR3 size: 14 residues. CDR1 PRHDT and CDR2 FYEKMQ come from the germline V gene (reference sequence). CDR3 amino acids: CASSEPTANYGYTF. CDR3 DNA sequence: TGTGCCAGCAGCGAACCAACAGCTAACTATGGCTACACCTTC.

CDR3 amino acids: CASSDLGGQETQYF. The CDR3 nucleotides are TGTGCCAGCAGTGATTTGGGCGGACAAGAGACCCAGTACTTC. V gene TRBV2 combines with J gene TRBJ2-5; D unclear. Trimming took 3 bases from V and 2 from J, leaving 10 bases between them. CDR3 length: 14 residues. CDR1 and CDR2 from the germline V gene are SNHLY and FYNNEI.

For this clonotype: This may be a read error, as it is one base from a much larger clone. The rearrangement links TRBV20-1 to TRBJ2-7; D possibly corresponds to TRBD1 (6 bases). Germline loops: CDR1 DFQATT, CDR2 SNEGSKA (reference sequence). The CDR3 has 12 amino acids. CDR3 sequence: CSANLGAYGQYF. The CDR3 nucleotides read TGCAGTGCTAACCTGGGGGCCTACGGGCAGTACTTC.

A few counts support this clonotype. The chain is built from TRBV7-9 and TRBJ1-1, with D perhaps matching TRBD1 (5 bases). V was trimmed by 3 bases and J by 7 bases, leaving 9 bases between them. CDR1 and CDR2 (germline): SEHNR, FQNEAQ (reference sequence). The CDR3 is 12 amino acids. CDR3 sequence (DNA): TGTGCCAGCAGCTTCGACAGCCGTGAAGCTTTCTTT. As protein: CASSFDSREAFF. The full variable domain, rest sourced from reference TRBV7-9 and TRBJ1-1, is DTGVSQNPRHKITKRGQNVTFRCDPISEHNRLYWYRQTLGQGPEFLTYFQNEAQLEKSRLLSDRFSAERPKGSFSTLEIQRTEQGDSAMYLCASSFDSREAFFGQGTRLTVV.

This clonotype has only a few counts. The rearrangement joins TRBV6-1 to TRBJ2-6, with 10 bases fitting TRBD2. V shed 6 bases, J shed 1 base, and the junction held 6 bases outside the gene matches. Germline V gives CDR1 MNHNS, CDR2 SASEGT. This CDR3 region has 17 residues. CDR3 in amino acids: CASRSTSGSSGANVLTF. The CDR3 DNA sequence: TGTGCCAGCAGATCGACTAGCGGGTCGTCTGGGGCCAACGTCCTGACTTTC.

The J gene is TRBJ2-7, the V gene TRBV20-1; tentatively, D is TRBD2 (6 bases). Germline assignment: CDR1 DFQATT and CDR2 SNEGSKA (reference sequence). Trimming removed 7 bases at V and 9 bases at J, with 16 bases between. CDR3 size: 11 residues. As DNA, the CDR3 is TGCAGTGGGGTCGGTGGGGAGGTGCAGTACTTC. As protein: CSGVGGEVQYF.

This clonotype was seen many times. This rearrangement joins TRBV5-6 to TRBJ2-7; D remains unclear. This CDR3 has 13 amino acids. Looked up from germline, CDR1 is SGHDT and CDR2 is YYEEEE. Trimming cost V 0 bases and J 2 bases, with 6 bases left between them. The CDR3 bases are TGTGCCAGCAGCTTGGGGAACACCTACGAGCAGTACTTC. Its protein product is CASSLGNTYEQYF.

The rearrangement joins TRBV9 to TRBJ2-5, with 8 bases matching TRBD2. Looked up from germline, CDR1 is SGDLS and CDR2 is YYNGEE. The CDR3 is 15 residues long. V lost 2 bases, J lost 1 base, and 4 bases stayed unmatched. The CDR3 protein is CASSVGAGAQETQYF. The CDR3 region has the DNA TGTGCCAGCAGCGTTGGAGCGGGGGCCCAAGAGACCCAGTACTTC.

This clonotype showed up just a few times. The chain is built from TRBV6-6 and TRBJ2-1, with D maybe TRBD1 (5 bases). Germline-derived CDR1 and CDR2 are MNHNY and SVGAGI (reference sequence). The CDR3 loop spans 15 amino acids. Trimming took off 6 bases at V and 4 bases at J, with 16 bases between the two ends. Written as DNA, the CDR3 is TGTGCCAGCAGCCGCGACAGCTACCAGTACAATGAGCAGTTCTTC. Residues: CASSRDSYQYNEQFF.

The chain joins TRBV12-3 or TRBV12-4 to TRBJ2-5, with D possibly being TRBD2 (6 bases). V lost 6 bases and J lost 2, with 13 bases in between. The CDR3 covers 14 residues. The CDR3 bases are TGTGCCAGCAGCCACGGGACTCATCAAGAGACCCAGTACTTC. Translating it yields CASSHGTHQETQYF.

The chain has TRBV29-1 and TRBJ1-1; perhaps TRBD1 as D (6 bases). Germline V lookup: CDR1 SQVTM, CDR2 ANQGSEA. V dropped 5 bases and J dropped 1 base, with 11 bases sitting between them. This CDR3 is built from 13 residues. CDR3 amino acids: CSVPGRGNTEAFF. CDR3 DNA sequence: TGCAGCGTTCCGGGCAGGGGGAACACTGAAGCTTTCTTT.

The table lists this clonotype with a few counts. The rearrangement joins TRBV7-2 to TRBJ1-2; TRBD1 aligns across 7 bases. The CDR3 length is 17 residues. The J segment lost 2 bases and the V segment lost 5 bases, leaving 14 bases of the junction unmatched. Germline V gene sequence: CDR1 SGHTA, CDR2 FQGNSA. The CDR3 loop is CASSPPSRDSQNYGYTF. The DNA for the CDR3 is TGTGCCAGCAGCCCTCCTTCTAGGGACAGCCAAAACTATGGCTACACCTTC.

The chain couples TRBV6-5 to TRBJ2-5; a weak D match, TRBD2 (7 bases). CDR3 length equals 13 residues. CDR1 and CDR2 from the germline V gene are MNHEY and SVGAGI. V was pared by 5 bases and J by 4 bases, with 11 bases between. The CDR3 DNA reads TGTGCCAGCAGTCGGGGGGCGGCAGAGACCCAGTACTTC. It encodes CASSRGAAETQYF.

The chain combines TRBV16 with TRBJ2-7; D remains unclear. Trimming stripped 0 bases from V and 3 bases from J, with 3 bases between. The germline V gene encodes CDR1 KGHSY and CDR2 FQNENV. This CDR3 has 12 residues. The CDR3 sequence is CASSQSIYEQYF. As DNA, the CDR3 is TGTGCCAGCAGCCAATCCATCTACGAGCAGTACTTC.

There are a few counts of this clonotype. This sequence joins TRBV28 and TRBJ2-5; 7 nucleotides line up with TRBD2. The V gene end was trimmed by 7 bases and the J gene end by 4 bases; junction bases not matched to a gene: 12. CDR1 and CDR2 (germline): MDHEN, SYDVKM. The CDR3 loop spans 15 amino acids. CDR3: CASTSGEGPAETQYF. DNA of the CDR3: TGTGCCAGCACCTCCGGGGAGGGCCCGGCAGAGACCCAGTACTTC.